This passage covers 19 T cell receptor beta chains from one sample sequenced in a study of technical replicates of blood from a handful of donors. Profiling relied on immunoSEQ multiplex PCR, and the TCRdb table lists in-frame clones only, not all of them. The table lists under 100,000 clones, roughly 96% of them singletons, with around 0.3% in the top ten. Sequenced: T cells isolated from PBMCs. The receptors shown here come from a human donor in good health.

V is TRBV27 and J is TRBJ2-3; D gene unclear. V lost 5 bases and J 6 bases, leaving 6 bases between the germline ends. CDR3 length: 11 amino acids. Germline lookup yields CDR1 MNHEY and CDR2 SMNVEV (reference sequence). CDR3 in amino acids: CASSLGDTQYF. In nucleotides, the CDR3 is TGTGCCAGCAGTCTAGGTGATACGCAGTATTTT.

The gene calls are TRBV7-6 and TRBJ2-5; D remains unclear. This CDR3 is 13 amino acids long. CDR1 and CDR2 (germline): SGHVS, FNYEAQ. V dropped 3 bases and J dropped 7 bases, with 12 bases sitting between them. The CDR3 loop reads CASSFGDSGTQYF. The CDR3 nucleotides read TGTGCCAGCAGCTTCGGTGATTCGGGGACCCAGTACTTC.

V gene TRBV18 combines with J gene TRBJ2-5, with TRBD2 identical over 7 bases. V lost 3 bases to trimming and J lost 10 bases; unmatched junction nucleotides: 8. The CDR3 has 13 residues. Germline loops: CDR1 KGHSH, CDR2 LQKENI. The CDR3 bases are TGTGCCAGCTCACCGTCGGTAAGGGAGGGCCAGTACTTC. As protein: CASSPSVREGQYF. Using reference TRBV18 and TRBJ2-5 for the parts outside the CDR3, the full variable domain is NAGVMQNPRHLVRRRGQEARLRCSPMKGHSHVYWYRQLPEEGLKFMVYLQKENIIDESGMPKERFSAEFPKEGPSILRIQQVVRGDSAAYFCASSPSVREGQYFGPGTRLLVL.

The chain joins TRBV5-1 to TRBJ1-1; 7 nucleotides match TRBD1. Trimming cost V 2 bases and J 0 bases; bases outside gene matches: 4. Germline CDR1 and CDR2: SGHRS and YFSETQ. The CDR3 has 15 residues. The chain's CDR3 is CASSLSGTVNTEAFF. CDR3 DNA: TGCGCCAGCAGCTTATCCGGGACAGTGAACACTGAAGCTTTCTTT.

The V and J genes are TRBV14 and TRBJ2-7; a possible D gene is TRBD1 (5 bases). The CDR3 is 13 residues long. Trimming left V 5 bases short and J 1 base short, with 9 bases between. The germline gives CDR1 SGHDN, CDR2 FVKESK. The CDR3 bases are TGTGCCAGCAGCTTGACAGTATCCTACGAGCAGTACTTC. Protein sequence: CASSLTVSYEQYF.

In its sample, this clone was seen once. The V call is TRBV5-1, the J call TRBJ2-1; 13 bases align to TRBD2. Germline CDR1 reads SGHRS; CDR2 reads YFSETQ. Trimming took 7 bases from V and 7 from J; bases not matched to a gene: 8. This CDR3 is built from 15 residues. The CDR3 coding sequence is TGCGCCAGCCGCCCCGGGACTAGCGGGAATAATGAGCAGTTCTTC. The encoded protein is CASRPGTSGNNEQFF.

V usage is TRBV28 and J usage is TRBJ2-6, with a weak D call TRBD2 (5 bases). CDR1 is MDHEN and CDR2 is SYDVKM in the germline V gene. CDR3 length equals 14 residues. V was clipped by 3 bases and J by 2 bases, with 5 bases between them. The CDR3 sequence is CASSLTTGANVLTF. The CDR3 region has the DNA TGTGCCAGCAGTTTGACTACTGGGGCCAACGTCCTGACTTTC.

The gene calls are TRBV30 and TRBJ2-7; D might be TRBD1 (5 bases). Germline loops: CDR1 GTSNPN, CDR2 SVGIG (reference sequence). V was pared by 0 bases and J by 6 bases, with 15 bases between. The CDR3 sequence is 14 residues long. The CDR3 sequence: CAWSVSLVGVEQYF. Written as DNA, the CDR3 is TGTGCCTGGAGTGTATCCCTCGTAGGGGTCGAGCAGTACTTC.

This chain links TRBV9 with TRBJ1-1; D uncertain. This CDR3 has 15 amino acids. The V gene's germline CDR1 is SGDLS and CDR2 YYNGEE. The germline V and J ends were trimmed by 4 bases and 0 bases, with 13 bases remaining between them. The CDR3 coding sequence is TGTGCCAGCAGCCCGAGGCACACTATGAACACTGAAGCTTTCTTT. Protein product: CASSPRHTMNTEAFF.

The chain has TRBV9 and TRBJ2-5; possibly TRBD2 for D (6 bases). The germline V gene encodes CDR1 SGDLS and CDR2 YYNGEE. The CDR3 has 14 residues. The V end was cut by 0 bases, the J end by 5 bases, with 11 bases between. The CDR3 nucleotides read TGTGCCAGCAGCGTAGGGAGGGCGGCGGAGACCCAGTACTTC. This translates into CASSVGRAAETQYF.

V is TRBV5-1 and J is TRBJ1-1; 7 positions match TRBD1. Germline values: CDR1 SGHRS, CDR2 YFSETQ. The CDR3 totals 15 residues. The V segment lost 4 bases and the J segment 0 bases; nucleotides outside the gene matches: 6. As DNA, the CDR3 is TGCGCCAGCAGCCTAAAACAGGGGCTGAACACTGAAGCTTTCTTT. Translation gives CASSLKQGLNTEAFF.

The rearrangement links TRBV6-5 to TRBJ1-4; tentative D call: TRBD1 (6 bases). The V and J ends lost 6 bases and 8 bases respectively, with 16 bases between them. The length of the CDR3 is 14 residues. CDR1 is MNHEY and CDR2 is SVGAGI in the germline V gene. CDR3 in amino acids: CASSQGIWSEKLFF. Here the CDR3 DNA reads TGTGCCAGCAGCCAGGGGATCTGGTCAGAAAAACTGTTTTTT.

The gene calls are TRBV2 and TRBJ2-5, with TRBD2 matching 7 bases. Germline V lookup: CDR1 SNHLY, CDR2 FYNNEI. The CDR3 is made up of 13 amino acids. Trimming took 1 base from V and 4 from J; bases not matched to a gene: 0. The DNA for the CDR3 is TGTGCCAGCAGTGAAGGGGAGGGAGAGACCCAGTACTTC. It specifies CASSEGEGETQYF.

The chain employs TRBV6-5 and TRBJ2-4; no firm D call. Germline CDR1 reads MNHEY; CDR2 reads SVGAGI. The ends were cut back, 4 bases at V and 8 bases at J, with 12 bases in the middle. The CDR3 totals 13 residues. The CDR3 region has the DNA TGTGCCAGCAGTTCTCAGTTTGCGGACATTCAGTACTTC. This gives the protein CASSSQFADIQYF.

The chain uses TRBV27 and TRBJ1-4, with a weak D call TRBD1 (5 bases). There are 14 residues in the CDR3. V lost 4 bases and J lost 2, with 8 bases in between. Germline V gives CDR1 MNHEY, CDR2 SMNVEV (reference sequence). The CDR3 region is CASSSGRTNEKLFF. The CDR3 coding sequence is TGTGCCAGCAGTTCAGGGCGGACTAATGAAAAACTGTTTTTT.

This chain uses TRBV6-6 with TRBJ2-7, with TRBD1 as a possible D gene (7 bases). Per germline, CDR1 MNHNY and CDR2 SVGAGI (reference sequence). The V and J ends lost 8 bases and 4 bases respectively, with 18 bases between them. CDR3 size: 14 residues. CDR3 protein: CASGNRQGLYEQYF. Here the CDR3 DNA reads TGTGCCAGCGGGAACCGACAGGGACTGTACGAGCAGTACTTC.

Concerning this clone itself: The same CDR3 can be traced to other DNA sequences in this sample. The CDR3 DNA reads TGTGCCAGCAGCGTAGGGCAGGGGGGTTACGAGCAGTACTTC. Encoded protein: CASSVGQGGYEQYF. J is TRBJ2-7 and V is TRBV9; D might be TRBD1 (7 bases). Germline V gene data show CDR1 as SGDLS and CDR2 as YYNGEE. V dropped 0 bases and J dropped 4 bases, with 11 bases sitting between them. This CDR3 has 14 amino acids.

CDR3 sequence reads: CASSLDDTGTVEQYF. CDR3 sequence (DNA): TGTGCCAGCAGCTTGGACGACACCGGGACAGTCGAGCAGTACTTC. The chain couples TRBV5-8 to TRBJ2-7; the match to TRBD1 covers 7 bases. With V trimmed by 0 bases and J by 6 bases, 9 bases remained unmatched. CDR3 length: 15 residues. Germline V lookup: CDR1 SGHTS, CDR2 YDEGEE.

The chain has TRBV6-5 and TRBJ1-6; TRBD1 aligns across 7 bases. The CDR3 is 13 residues long. Germline loops: CDR1 MNHEY, CDR2 SVGAGI. J was trimmed by 7 bases and V by 8 bases; bases with no gene match: 5. The CDR3 DNA is TGTGCCAGCTATGGACAGGCGAATTCACCCCTCCACTTT. Protein sequence: CASYGQANSPLHF.